These 18 T cell receptor beta chains share one sample of origin, sequenced in a study of T cells in localized non-small cell lung cancer. Assay: immunoSEQ multiplex PCR; the TCRdb copy retains only in-frame clones and omits some. The sample holds fewer than 90,000 clones, roughly four fifths seen once. Sequences were derived from peripheral blood, sampled before any cancer treatment. The receptor set was obtained from a man aged 40-75 years with stage I lung adenocarcinoma.

J is TRBJ1-3 and V is TRBV10-1; no clear D. This CDR3 region has 14 residues. The ends were cut back, 8 bases at V and 0 bases at J, with 11 bases in the middle. Germline CDR1 and CDR2: WNHNN and SYGVQD (reference sequence). The CDR3 here is CASGSGGSGNTIYF. The CDR3 nucleotides are TGCGCCAGCGGCTCCGGAGGCTCTGGAAACACCATATATTTT.

The chain recombines TRBV10-3 with TRBJ2-2; TRBD2 might be the D (6 bases). Germline V gives CDR1 ENHRY, CDR2 SYGVKD. This CDR3 has 14 amino acids. Trimming removed 10 bases from V and 1 base from J, with 13 bases in between. The CDR3 is CATGGIVNTGELFF. In DNA form, the CDR3 reads TGTGCCACCGGGGGTATCGTGAACACCGGGGAGCTGTTTTTT.

The CDR3 region has the DNA TGTGCCAGCAGCTTGACCCCCAGTTCCTACGAGCAGTACTTC. Translation: CASSLTPSSYEQYF. The V call is TRBV5-4, the J call TRBJ2-7, with unresolved D. This CDR3 contains 14 residues. Germline V lookup: CDR1 SGHNT, CDR2 YYREEE (reference sequence). Trimming cost V 1 base and J 1 base, with 9 bases left between them.

This clone was recorded only once. V usage is TRBV30 and J usage is TRBJ1-1, with 8 bases matching TRBD1. Germline trimming cut 4 bases from V and 4 bases from J; bases unmatched to any gene: 11. Germline CDR1 is GTSNPN and CDR2 is SVGIG (reference sequence). The CDR3 totals 15 residues. CDR3: CAWIQGAYRGTEAFF. The CDR3 DNA follows: TGTGCCTGGATTCAGGGGGCCTATAGGGGCACTGAAGCTTTCTTT.

This chain links TRBV6-5 with TRBJ2-3; 8 bases are a match to TRBD1. The CDR3 has 14 amino acids. V lost 7 bases and J lost 4; bases outside the gene matches: 7. CDR1 is MNHEY, CDR2 SVGAGI, per germline. CDR3 residues: CASTRGQGPDTQYF. In DNA form, the CDR3 reads TGTGCCAGCACCCGAGGACAGGGCCCAGATACGCAGTATTTT.

This clone showed up just once. This rearrangement joins TRBV28 to TRBJ2-7, with 10 bases identical to TRBD1. This CDR3 is 13 amino acids long. CDR1 and CDR2 from the germline V gene are MDHEN and SYDVKM. The V segment lost 6 bases and the J segment 9 bases; nucleotides outside the gene matches: 8. CDR3 bases: TGTGCCAGCAGGCCGGGACAGGGGCCCCGGCAGTACTTC. Translating gives CASRPGQGPRQYF.

The chain carries TRBV11-2 and TRBJ1-5; D gene unclear. The V and J ends lost 5 bases and 3 bases respectively, with 11 bases between them. The CDR3 consists of 14 residues. CDR1 and CDR2 from the germline V gene are SGHAT and FQNNGV. The CDR3 loop reads CASSQSGFNQPQHF. CDR3 nucleotides: TGTGCCAGCAGCCAGTCGGGTTTCAATCAGCCCCAGCATTTT. Looking up the rest from reference TRBV11-2 and TRBJ1-5 gives the full variable domain: EAGVAQSPRYKIIEKRQSVAFWCNPISGHATLYWYQQILGQGPKLLIQFQNNGVVDDSQLPKDRFSAERLKGVDSTLKIQPAKLEDSAVYLCASSQSGFNQPQHFGDGTRLSIL.

The chain uses TRBV5-1 and TRBJ2-1; D is perhaps TRBD1 (5 bases). V shed 4 bases and J shed 8 bases, with 10 bases lying between them. Germline V CDR1 and CDR2: SGHRS, YFSETQ. CDR3 length equals 12 residues. The CDR3 DNA follows: TGCGCCAGCAGCCCTCTAGGGGATGAGCAGTTCTTC. Translated: CASSPLGDEQFF.

The gene calls are TRBV18 and TRBJ1-1; D unresolved. The CDR3 runs to 14 residues. Deletions cut 2 bases from V and 3 bases from J, with 10 bases between. Germline V gene sequence: CDR1 KGHSH, CDR2 LQKENI. The CDR3 protein is CASSPNSDDTEAFF. For the CDR3, the DNA is TGTGCCAGCTCACCAAACTCAGACGACACTGAAGCTTTCTTT.

The chain uses TRBV7-6 and TRBJ2-7; maybe TRBD1 (6 bases). The germline V and J ends were trimmed by 5 bases and 3 bases, with 20 bases remaining between them. Germline loops: CDR1 SGHVS, CDR2 FNYEAQ. The CDR3 sequence is 16 residues long. CDR3 in DNA: TGTGCCAGCAGCCCGCAAACAGGGATCGTGGGCTACGAGCAGTACTTC. Amino acids: CASSPQTGIVGYEQYF.

V is TRBV13 and J is TRBJ2-1; D is unclear. Trimming shortened V by 0 bases and J by 8 bases, and 11 bases separated the two germline ends. The germline gives CDR1 PRHDT, CDR2 FYEKMQ (reference sequence). CDR3 length equals 14 residues. The chain's CDR3 is CASSLGYAVDEQFF. The CDR3 DNA reads TGTGCCAGCAGCTTAGGCTATGCGGTCGATGAGCAGTTCTTC.

V gene TRBV18 combines with J gene TRBJ1-5; 9 nucleotides agree with TRBD1. This CDR3 comprises 15 residues. V trimming: 3 bases; J trimming: 6 bases; junction bases outside the gene matches: 6. CDR1 and CDR2 (germline): KGHSH, LQKENI. This CDR3 reads CASSPGTGPAQPQHF. The CDR3 bases are TGTGCCAGCTCACCTGGGACAGGGCCCGCTCAGCCCCAGCATTTT. Filled out from reference TRBV18 and TRBJ1-5, the complete variable domain reads NAGVMQNPRHLVRRRGQEARLRCSPMKGHSHVYWYRQLPEEGLKFMVYLQKENIIDESGMPKERFSAEFPKEGPSILRIQQVVRGDSAAYFCASSPGTGPAQPQHFGDGTRLSIL.

The chain combines TRBV9 with TRBJ2-2, with TRBD2 matching over 11 bases. Germline V gives CDR1 SGDLS, CDR2 YYNGEE. The CDR3 spans 18 residues. Trimming removed 3 bases from V and 1 base from J; junction bases left unmatched: 8. Here the CDR3 reads CASSGILGTSGNTGELFF. CDR3 DNA: TGTGCCAGCAGCGGGATCCTCGGGACTAGCGGGAACACCGGGGAGCTGTTTTTT.

This chain links TRBV6-6 with TRBJ1-1; 8 bases match TRBD1. The CDR3 has 14 amino acids. The germline V gene has CDR1 MNHNY and CDR2 SVGAGI (reference sequence). V shed 5 bases and J 5 bases; nucleotides not matched to a gene: 7. The CDR3 nucleotides read TGTGCCAGCAGTGCCCAGACAGGGGTGACTGAAGCTTTCTTT. Translating it yields CASSAQTGVTEAFF.

The sample holds one count of this clone. V is TRBV5-6 and J is TRBJ2-1; 7 positions agree with TRBD1. CDR3 size: 14 residues. The V and J ends lost 10 bases and 0 bases, in that order; junction bases with no gene match: 7. CDR1 and CDR2 from the germline V gene are SGHDT and YYEEEE. DNA of the CDR3: TGTGCCTGTTCGGGACAGAGCTCCTACAATGAGCAGTTCTTC. It codes for CACSGQSSYNEQFF.

The CDR3 DNA sequence: TGTGCCAGCAGTTTGGACAGGGTTGCTTTCTTT. Its protein product is CASSLDRVAFF. The chain employs TRBV2 and TRBJ1-1, with 8 bases lining up with TRBD1. The V and J ends lost 5 bases and 11 bases, in that order; junction bases with no gene match: 4. Germline loops: CDR1 SNHLY, CDR2 FYNNEI. This CDR3 has 11 residues.

This chain links TRBV27 with TRBJ2-7; 7 nucleotides agree with TRBD1. Looked up from germline, CDR1 is MNHEY and CDR2 is SMNVEV (reference sequence). This CDR3 has 14 residues. V dropped 6 bases and J dropped 2; count of bases not matched to a gene: 7. The CDR3 nucleotides read TGTGCCAGCAGGGGGGTGGACAGGCCCTACGAGCAGTACTTC. Its translation is CASRGVDRPYEQYF.

The sample holds a few counts of this clone. Other DNA sequences from this sample encode an identical CDR3 as well. The V call is TRBV6-1, the J call TRBJ1-4; 9 positions match TRBD1. Germline V gives CDR1 MNHNS, CDR2 SASEGT. J lost 7 bases, V lost 2 bases, and 2 bases had no gene match. The CDR3 length is 14 residues. The CDR3 is CASSETGGVEKLFF. As DNA, the CDR3 is TGTGCCAGCAGTGAAACAGGGGGCGTTGAAAAACTGTTTTTT.